Shown below are 20 T cell receptor beta chains from a single sample sequenced in a study of T cell responses to AZD1222 COVID-19 vaccine. Repertoires were generated with immunoSEQ multiplex PCR, while TCRdb's copy carries only in-frame clones and drops some. The sample lists around 58,000 clones, around 89% occurring once. Sequenced material: peripheral blood, taken 28 days after the second AZD1222 dose. The receptors derive from an adult who received the AZD1222 COVID-19 vaccine.

The chain uses TRBV19 and TRBJ2-5; no clear D. The V gene lost 1 base and the J gene lost 5 bases, with 11 bases spanning the gap. This CDR3 contains 14 residues. Germline values: CDR1 LNHDA, CDR2 SQIVND (reference sequence). The chain's CDR3 is CASSIGGSPETQYF. The CDR3 DNA is TGTGCCAGTAGTATAGGCGGCTCTCCGGAGACCCAGTACTTC. The complete variable domain, with remaining parts taken from reference TRBV19 and TRBJ2-5, reads DGGITQSPKYLFRKEGQNVTLSCEQNLNHDAMYWYRQDPGQGLRLIYYSQIVNDFQKGDIAEGYSVSREKKESFPLTVTSAQKNPTAFYLCASSIGGSPETQYFGPGTRLLVL.

The chain combines TRBV7-6 with TRBJ1-3, with 9 bases identical to TRBD1. Losses at the gene ends were 4 bases for V and 1 base for J; bases not matched to a gene: 5. Germline V CDR1 and CDR2: SGHVS, FNYEAQ. The CDR3 consists of 16 residues. The DNA for the CDR3 is TGTGCCAGCAGCTCCGGGACAGGGAGGTCTGGAAACACCATATATTTT. Encoded protein: CASSSGTGRSGNTIYF.

The V gene is TRBV3-1 (or the pseudogene TRBV3-2), the J gene TRBJ2-7, with TRBD1 identical over 11 bases. The germline CDR1 and CDR2 sequences are LGHDT and YNNKEL (reference sequence). Trimming removed 4 bases from V and 8 bases from J; junction bases left unmatched: 13. The CDR3 spans 16 residues. The CDR3 is CASSPAADRGRWKQYF. The CDR3 nucleotides read TGTGCCAGCAGCCCAGCCGCGGACAGGGGGCGGTGGAAGCAGTACTTC.

This chain joins TRBV30 and TRBJ2-7; TRBD2 might be the D (6 bases). Trimming stripped 5 bases from V and 7 bases from J, with 18 bases between. This CDR3 has 13 residues. Germline V lookup: CDR1 GTSNPN, CDR2 SVGIG (reference sequence). For the CDR3, the DNA is TGTGCCTGGGACCTCCGAACGGCGGGAGAGCAGTACTTC. It is translated as CAWDLRTAGEQYF.

The chain is built from TRBV5-6 and TRBJ2-7, with 9 bases matching TRBD1. Losses at the gene ends were 2 bases for V and 0 bases for J; bases not matched to a gene: 6. The CDR3 spans 16 residues. CDR1 and CDR2 (germline): SGHDT, YYEEEE. The CDR3 loop is CASSFIRTGVSYEQYF. In nucleotides, the CDR3 is TGTGCCAGCAGCTTTATTCGGACAGGGGTCTCCTACGAGCAGTACTTC.

This chain links TRBV10-3 with TRBJ1-1, with a weak D call TRBD1 (6 bases). The CDR3 loop spans 15 amino acids. Germline-derived CDR1 and CDR2 are ENHRY and SYGVKD. The V end lost 6 bases, the J end lost 6 bases, and 20 bases lay between the germline ends. The CDR3 loop is CAIRDSGLSRPEAFF. The CDR3 DNA reads as TGTGCCATCAGGGACAGCGGACTGTCGAGACCTGAAGCTTTCTTT.

This chain connects TRBV19 to TRBJ2-7; D may be TRBD2 (7 bases). V gave up 6 bases and J gave up 3 bases, with 21 bases separating them. The CDR3 consists of 16 residues. Germline V CDR1 and CDR2: LNHDA, SQIVND (reference sequence). CDR3 DNA sequence: TGTGCCAGTAGCCCCAAAGGGGGGGCGATACGCTACGAGCAGTACTTC. Residues: CASSPKGGAIRYEQYF. Drawing the rest from reference TRBV19 and TRBJ2-7, the complete variable domain is DGGITQSPKYLFRKEGQNVTLSCEQNLNHDAMYWYRQDPGQGLRLIYYSQIVNDFQKGDIAEGYSVSREKKESFPLTVTSAQKNPTAFYLCASSPKGGAIRYEQYFGPGTRLTVT.

The rearrangement links TRBV11-3 to TRBJ2-3; D is possibly TRBD1 or TRBD2 (5 bases each). CDR3 length equals 16 residues. Trimming took off 5 bases at V and 4 bases at J, with 19 bases between the two ends. Germline CDR1 is SGHNT and CDR2 is YENEEA. This CDR3 is CASSPNLGPSADTQYF. The CDR3 DNA is TGTGCCAGCAGCCCCAACTTGGGACCCTCCGCAGATACGCAGTATTTT.

This rearrangement joins TRBV10-3 to TRBJ1-2; TRBD1 is a possible D gene (5 bases). The CDR3 contains 22 residues. CDR1 and CDR2 (germline): ENHRY, SYGVKD. V lost 5 bases, J lost 8 bases, and 42 bases lay in between. The CDR3 region has the DNA TGTGCCATCAGTTCTTTAGTTTTTGACAGAAATTTTAGTCGCGGCGACGGGGCCGGCTACACCTTC. Residues: CAISSLVFDRNFSRGDGAGYTF.

The V gene is TRBV28, the J gene TRBJ1-2; no reliable D call. This CDR3 spans 15 amino acids. CDR1 MDHEN and CDR2 SYDVKM come from the germline V gene. The V end lost 3 bases, the J end lost 0 bases, and 11 bases lay between the germline ends. As DNA, the CDR3 is TGTGCCAGCAGTTTCCCGTCCTCAGCTAACTATGGCTACACCTTC. Its protein is CASSFPSSANYGYTF.

The gene calls are TRBV5-1 and TRBJ1-1, with unresolved D. V was cut by 4 bases and J by 0 bases, with 10 bases left in between. CDR3 length: 14 amino acids. Germline assignment: CDR1 SGHRS and CDR2 YFSETQ. The CDR3 DNA sequence: TGCGCCAGCAGCCCCAGACTCATGAACACTGAAGCTTTCTTT. Its protein is CASSPRLMNTEAFF.

The chain links TRBV4-3 to TRBJ1-2; D is possibly TRBD1 (5 bases). From germline, CDR1 is LGHNA and CDR2 YSLEER. Trimming cost V 0 bases and J 5 bases, with 13 bases left between them. The CDR3 has 15 residues. CDR3 bases: TGCGCCAGCAGCCAAGATAGTTTAGGGGATTATGGCTACACCTTC. This codes for CASSQDSLGDYGYTF.

The chain is built from TRBV6-5 and TRBJ2-3, with 10 bases identical to TRBD2. Germline CDR1 reads MNHEY; CDR2 reads SVGAGI. V lost 6 bases, J lost 8 bases, and 5 bases stayed unmatched. This CDR3 contains 13 residues. This chain's CDR3 is CASRQREGVTQYF. CDR3 DNA sequence: TGTGCCAGCAGACAGCGGGAGGGAGTTACGCAGTATTTT.

The gene calls are TRBV19 and TRBJ2-5, with D unclear. This CDR3 region has 15 residues. CDR1 LNHDA and CDR2 SQIVND come from the germline V gene (reference sequence). V gave up 8 bases and J gave up 1 base, with 17 bases separating them. Here the CDR3 reads CASARGYGFQETQYF. The CDR3 bases are TGTGCCAGTGCACGTGGATATGGGTTCCAAGAGACCCAGTACTTC. Full variable domain (outside the CDR3, taken from reference TRBV19 and TRBJ2-5): DGGITQSPKYLFRKEGQNVTLSCEQNLNHDAMYWYRQDPGQGLRLIYYSQIVNDFQKGDIAEGYSVSREKKESFPLTVTSAQKNPTAFYLCASARGYGFQETQYFGPGTRLLVL.

This chain joins TRBV9 and TRBJ1-1; D remains unclear. There are 15 residues in the CDR3. Germline V gene data show CDR1 as SGDLS and CDR2 as YYNGEE. V gave up 0 bases and J gave up 0 bases, with 9 bases separating them. CDR3 in amino acids: CASSVAPGMNTEAFF. CDR3 bases: TGTGCCAGCAGCGTAGCACCTGGCATGAACACTGAAGCTTTCTTT.

The chain recombines TRBV19 with TRBJ2-2; TRBD1 matches 10 bases. Trimming at V came to 5 bases and at J to 4 bases, leaving 10 bases not matched to a gene. The CDR3 length is 17 residues. Germline loops: CDR1 LNHDA, CDR2 SQIVND (reference sequence). In DNA form, the CDR3 reads TGTGCCAGTAGTTCCTTCGACAGGGGGCTCGTCACCGGGGAGCTGTTTTTT. Amino acid sequence: CASSSFDRGLVTGELFF.

This clone was seen a handful of times. This chain uses TRBV5-1 with TRBJ2-2, with 14 bases that match TRBD2. The CDR3 consists of 20 residues. V trimming: 2 bases; J trimming: 5 bases; junction bases outside the gene matches: 14. Germline V CDR1 and CDR2: SGHRS, YFSETQ. The DNA of the CDR3 is TGCGCCAGCAGCTTAACGGAAAATCAGGGACTAGCGGGAGTTACCGGGGAGCTGTTTTTT. It codes for CASSLTENQGLAGVTGELFF.

This clone has a single count. CDR3 sequence reads: CAIKSWSAYNEQFF. The CDR3 DNA reads as TGTGCCATCAAAAGCTGGTCCGCCTACAATGAGCAGTTCTTC. J is TRBJ2-1 and V is TRBV10-3; no clear D. V lost 7 bases and J 2 bases, leaving 12 bases between the germline ends. The CDR3 consists of 14 residues. Germline V gene data show CDR1 as ENHRY and CDR2 as SYGVKD.

The J gene is TRBJ1-5, the V gene TRBV6-4; D unclear. The germline gives CDR1 MRHNA, CDR2 SNTAGT. The V end was cut by 5 bases, the J end by 11 bases, with 13 bases between. CDR3 length: 12 amino acids. The chain's CDR3 is CASSRQDSSQHF. CDR3 DNA: TGTGCCAGCAGTCGTCAGGATTCGTCCCAGCATTTT.

V and J are TRBV7-2 and TRBJ2-1, with a tentative D call TRBD2 (6 bases). Germline V gives CDR1 SGHTA, CDR2 FQGNSA. The length of the CDR3 is 14 residues. V shed 1 base and J shed 6 bases, with 10 bases lying between them. CDR3 coding DNA: TGTGCCAGCAGCTTAGGACGGGAGTTCAATGAGCAGTTCTTC. This translates into CASSLGREFNEQFF.